Presented here are 8 T cell receptor beta chains from one specimen sequenced in a study of blood T cell repertoires in COVID-19. Sequenced by immunoSEQ multiplex PCR; TCRdb stores in-frame clones only, minus some. The data hold about 220,000 clones, with 80% to 90% observed a single time. The sample taken for sequencing was peripheral blood. These receptors all stem from a man in his thirties or forties with active or convalescent COVID-19.

This chain uses TRBV7-3 with TRBJ1-3; 7 bases align to TRBD1. In germline, CDR1 is SGHTA, CDR2 FQGTGA. Trimming cost V 2 bases and J 2 bases; bases outside gene matches: 3. The CDR3 consists of 15 residues. CDR3 DNA: TGTGCCAGCAGCTTAGAAGGGGGCGCTGGAAACACCATATATTTT. Amino acid sequence: CASSLEGGAGNTIYF. Complete variable domain (other parts from reference TRBV7-3 and TRBJ1-3): GAGVSQTPSNKVTEKGKYVELRCDPISGHTALYWYRQSLGQGPEFLIYFQGTGAADDSGLPNDRFFAVRPEGSVSTLKIQRTERGDSAVYLCASSLEGGAGNTIYFGEGSWLTVV.

This clone was detected a few times. The CDR3 here is CASSSRPLAGGPGTQYF. CDR3 coding DNA: TGTGCCAGCAGCTCGAGACCACTAGCGGGAGGGCCGGGAACGCAGTATTTT. The V call is TRBV7-6, the J call TRBJ2-3; 13 nucleotides match TRBD2. Unmatched junction bases numbered 13, after V lost 4 bases and J lost 9 bases. The CDR3 spans 17 residues. Germline values: CDR1 SGHVS, CDR2 FNYEAQ.

V usage is TRBV5-1 and J usage is TRBJ2-3; TRBD1 matches 8 bases. The CDR3 has 16 amino acids. V trimming: 4 bases; J trimming: 7 bases; junction bases outside the gene matches: 14. Per germline, CDR1 SGHRS and CDR2 YFSETQ. CDR3 in DNA: TGCGCCAGCAGCGAGGCCGGACAGGGAGGATTACATACGCAGTATTTT. Translation gives CASSEAGQGGLHTQYF.

This chain uses TRBV6-5 with TRBJ2-2, with 10 bases matching TRBD2. Germline V gives CDR1 MNHEY, CDR2 SVGAGI. V lost 6 bases to trimming and J lost 4 bases; unmatched junction nucleotides: 5. The CDR3 contains 15 residues. CDR3: CASRPRLAGTGELFF. The CDR3 DNA reads as TGTGCCAGCAGACCGCGACTAGCGGGCACCGGGGAGCTGTTTTTT.

V is TRBV4-3 and J is TRBJ1-1, with D perhaps TRBD1 (5 bases). Trimming removed 0 bases at V and 11 bases at J, with 16 bases between. CDR3 length: 14 residues. Germline V gives CDR1 LGHNA, CDR2 YSLEER. The CDR3 bases are TGCGCCAGCAGCCAAGATTGGGGGGTCGTGGACGCTTTCTTT. It translates to CASSQDWGVVDAFF.

The chain couples TRBV5-8 to TRBJ2-7, with 9 bases matching TRBD2. Trimming took 0 bases from V and 4 from J; bases not matched to a gene: 8. The V gene's germline CDR1 is SGHTS and CDR2 YDEGEE. This CDR3 region has 16 residues. DNA of the CDR3: TGTGCCAGCAGCTTGGAGTGGCGGGAGGGCCAATACGAGCAGTACTTC. Protein: CASSLEWREGQYEQYF.

The V call is TRBV11-2, the J call TRBJ2-2; D gene uncertain. The CDR3 covers 13 residues. V lost 4 bases and J lost 0, with 3 bases in between. Germline V gene lookup returns CDR1 SGHAT and CDR2 FQNNGV. DNA for the CDR3: TGTGCCAGCAGCTCTACGAACACCGGGGAGCTGTTTTTT. Protein: CASSSTNTGELFF.

This chain uses TRBV7-9 with TRBJ1-1, with a weak D call TRBD1 (6 bases). Trimming shortened V by 4 bases and J by 10 bases, and 10 bases separated the two germline ends. Germline CDR1 reads SEHNR; CDR2 reads FQNEAQ (reference sequence). The CDR3 is 11 amino acids. This chain's CDR3 is CASSWGLSAFF. The CDR3 nucleotides are TGTGCCAGCAGCTGGGGGCTTTCAGCTTTCTTT.